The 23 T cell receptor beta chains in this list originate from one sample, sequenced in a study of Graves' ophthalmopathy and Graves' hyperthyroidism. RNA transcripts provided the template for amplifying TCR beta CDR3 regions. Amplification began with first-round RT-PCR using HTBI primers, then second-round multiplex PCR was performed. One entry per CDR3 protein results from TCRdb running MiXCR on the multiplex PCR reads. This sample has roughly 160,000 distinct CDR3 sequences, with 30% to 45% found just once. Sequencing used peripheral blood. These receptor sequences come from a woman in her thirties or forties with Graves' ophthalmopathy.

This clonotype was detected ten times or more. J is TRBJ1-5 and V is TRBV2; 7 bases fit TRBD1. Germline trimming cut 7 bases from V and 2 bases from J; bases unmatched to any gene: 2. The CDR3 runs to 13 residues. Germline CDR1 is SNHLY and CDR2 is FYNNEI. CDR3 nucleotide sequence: TGTGCCAGCATAGGACAGGGCAATCAGCCCCAGCATTTT. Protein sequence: CASIGQGNQPQHF.

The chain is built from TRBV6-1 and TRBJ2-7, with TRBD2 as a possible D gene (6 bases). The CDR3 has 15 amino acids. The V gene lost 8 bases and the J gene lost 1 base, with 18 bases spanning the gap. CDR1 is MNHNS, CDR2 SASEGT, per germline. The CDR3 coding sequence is TGTGCCAGCTCCAATCGGCGGGGCGGATCCTACGAGCAGTACTTC. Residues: CASSNRRGGSYEQYF.

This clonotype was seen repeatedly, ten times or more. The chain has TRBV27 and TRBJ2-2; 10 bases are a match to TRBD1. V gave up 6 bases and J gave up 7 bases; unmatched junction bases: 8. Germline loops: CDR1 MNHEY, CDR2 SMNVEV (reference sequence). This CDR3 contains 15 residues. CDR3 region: CASRPGQGYIGELFF. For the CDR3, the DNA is TGTGCCAGCAGGCCGGGACAGGGGTACATCGGGGAGCTGTTTTTT.

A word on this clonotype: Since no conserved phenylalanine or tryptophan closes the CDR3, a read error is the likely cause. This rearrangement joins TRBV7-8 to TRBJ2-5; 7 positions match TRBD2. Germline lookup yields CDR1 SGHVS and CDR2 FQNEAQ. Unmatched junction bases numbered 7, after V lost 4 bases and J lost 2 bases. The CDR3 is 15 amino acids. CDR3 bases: TGTGCCAGCAGCTCGGGAGGAGGGAGTCAAGAGACCCAGTACTCC. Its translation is CASSSGGGSQETQYS.

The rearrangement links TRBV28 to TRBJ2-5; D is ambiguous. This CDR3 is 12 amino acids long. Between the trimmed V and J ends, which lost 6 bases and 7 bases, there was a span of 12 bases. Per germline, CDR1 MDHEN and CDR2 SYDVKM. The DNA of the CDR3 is TGTGCCAGCAGGTCGGGCTCTTGGACCCAGTACTTC. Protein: CASRSGSWTQYF.

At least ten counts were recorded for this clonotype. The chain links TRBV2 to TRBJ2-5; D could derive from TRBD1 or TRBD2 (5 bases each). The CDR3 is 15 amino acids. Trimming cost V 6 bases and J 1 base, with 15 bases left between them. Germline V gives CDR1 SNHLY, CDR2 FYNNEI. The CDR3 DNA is TGTGCCAGCAGAAGGGACGGCCTGGTCCAAGAGACCCAGTACTTC. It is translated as CASRRDGLVQETQYF.

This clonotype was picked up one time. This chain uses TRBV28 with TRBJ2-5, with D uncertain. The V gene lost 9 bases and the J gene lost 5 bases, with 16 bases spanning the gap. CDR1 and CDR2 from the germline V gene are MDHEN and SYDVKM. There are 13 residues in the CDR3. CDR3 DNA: TGTGCCAGTAGCACCGGATTCACGGAGACCCAGTACTTC. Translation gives CASSTGFTETQYF.

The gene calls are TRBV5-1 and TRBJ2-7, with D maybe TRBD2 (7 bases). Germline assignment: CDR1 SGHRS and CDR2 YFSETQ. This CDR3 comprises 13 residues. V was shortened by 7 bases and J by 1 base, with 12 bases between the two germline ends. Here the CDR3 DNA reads TGCGCCAGCGGTCGGGGGGCATCCTACGAGCAGTACTTC. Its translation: CASGRGASYEQYF.

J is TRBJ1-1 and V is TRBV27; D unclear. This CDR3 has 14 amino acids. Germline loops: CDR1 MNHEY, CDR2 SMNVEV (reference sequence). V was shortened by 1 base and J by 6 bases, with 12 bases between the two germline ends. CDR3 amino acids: CASSLLPASSEAFF. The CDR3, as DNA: TGTGCCAGCAGTTTATTGCCCGCCAGCTCTGAAGCTTTCTTT.

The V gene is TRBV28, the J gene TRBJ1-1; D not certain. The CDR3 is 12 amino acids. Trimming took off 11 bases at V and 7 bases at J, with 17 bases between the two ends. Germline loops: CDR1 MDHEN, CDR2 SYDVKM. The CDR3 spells CAAESRGIEAFF. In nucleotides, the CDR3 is TGTGCCGCCGAGTCACGGGGTATTGAAGCTTTCTTT.

This CDR3 is CSAKRHASSYNEQFF. The CDR3 nucleotides read TGCAGTGCCAAAAGGCACGCGAGCTCCTACAATGAGCAGTTCTTC. The chain links TRBV20-1 to TRBJ2-1, with D hard to call. The V gene's germline CDR1 is DFQATT and CDR2 SNEGSKA (reference sequence). V dropped 6 bases and J dropped 0 bases, with 15 bases sitting between them. The CDR3 has 15 residues.

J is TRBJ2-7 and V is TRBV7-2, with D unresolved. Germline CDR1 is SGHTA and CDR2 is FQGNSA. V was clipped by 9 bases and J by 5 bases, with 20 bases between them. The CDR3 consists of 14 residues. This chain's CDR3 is CASLNPPFVDEQYF. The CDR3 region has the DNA TGTGCCAGTCTCAACCCCCCTTTCGTCGACGAGCAGTACTTC.

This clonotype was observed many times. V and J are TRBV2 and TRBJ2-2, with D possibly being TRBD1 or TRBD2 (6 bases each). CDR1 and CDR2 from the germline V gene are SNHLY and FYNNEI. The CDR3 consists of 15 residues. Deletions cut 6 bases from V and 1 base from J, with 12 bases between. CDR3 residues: CASRSEGVNTGELFF. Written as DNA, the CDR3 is TGTGCCAGCAGATCGGAGGGGGTGAACACCGGGGAGCTGTTTTTT.

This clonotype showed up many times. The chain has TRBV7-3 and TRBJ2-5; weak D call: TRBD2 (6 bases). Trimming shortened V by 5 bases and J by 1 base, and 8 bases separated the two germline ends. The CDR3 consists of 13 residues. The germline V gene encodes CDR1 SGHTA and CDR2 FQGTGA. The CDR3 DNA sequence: TGTGCCAGCAGCCGGGACTTCCAAGAGACCCAGTACTTC. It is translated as CASSRDFQETQYF.

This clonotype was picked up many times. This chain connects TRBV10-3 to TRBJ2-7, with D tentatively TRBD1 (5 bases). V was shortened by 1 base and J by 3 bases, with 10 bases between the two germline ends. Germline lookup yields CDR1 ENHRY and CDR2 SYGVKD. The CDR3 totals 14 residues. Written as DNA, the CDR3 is TGTGCCATCAGTGAGTATCAGGGTAACTACGAGCAGTACTTC. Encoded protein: CAISEYQGNYEQYF.

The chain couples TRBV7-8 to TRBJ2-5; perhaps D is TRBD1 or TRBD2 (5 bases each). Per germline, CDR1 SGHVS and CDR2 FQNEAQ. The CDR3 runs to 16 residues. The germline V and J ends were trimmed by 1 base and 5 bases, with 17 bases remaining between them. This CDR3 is CASSLGITRGRETQYF. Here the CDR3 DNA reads TGTGCCAGCAGCTTAGGCATCACTAGGGGAAGGGAGACCCAGTACTTC.

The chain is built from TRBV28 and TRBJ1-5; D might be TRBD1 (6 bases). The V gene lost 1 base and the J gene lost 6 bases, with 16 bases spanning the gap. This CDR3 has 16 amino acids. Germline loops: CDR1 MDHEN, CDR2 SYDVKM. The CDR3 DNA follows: TGTGCCAGCAGTTTATTGGCAGGGGCGGAGGGTCAGCCCCAGCATTTT. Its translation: CASSLLAGAEGQPQHF.

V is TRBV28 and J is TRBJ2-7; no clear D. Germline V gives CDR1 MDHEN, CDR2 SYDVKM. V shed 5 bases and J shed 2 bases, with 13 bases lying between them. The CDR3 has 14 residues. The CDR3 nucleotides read TGTGCCAGCAGTGATCGCAGGCTGGCCTACGAGCAGTACTTC. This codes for CASSDRRLAYEQYF.

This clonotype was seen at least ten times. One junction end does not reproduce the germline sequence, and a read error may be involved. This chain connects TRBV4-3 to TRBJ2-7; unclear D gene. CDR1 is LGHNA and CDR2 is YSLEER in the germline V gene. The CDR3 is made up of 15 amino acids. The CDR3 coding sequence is TGCGCCAACAGCCAAGATCTCGGAATAGTTGCCGAGCAGTACTTC. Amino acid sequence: CANSQDLGIVAEQYF.

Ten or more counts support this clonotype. CDR3 amino acids: CASTNDRGGEQYF. The CDR3 DNA follows: TGTGCCAGCACCAACGACAGGGGGGGCGAGCAGTACTTC. V is TRBV6-1 and J is TRBJ2-7; 9 positions agree with TRBD1. This CDR3 region has 13 residues. From germline, CDR1 is MNHNS and CDR2 SASEGT. V dropped 7 bases and J dropped 6; count of bases not matched to a gene: 7.

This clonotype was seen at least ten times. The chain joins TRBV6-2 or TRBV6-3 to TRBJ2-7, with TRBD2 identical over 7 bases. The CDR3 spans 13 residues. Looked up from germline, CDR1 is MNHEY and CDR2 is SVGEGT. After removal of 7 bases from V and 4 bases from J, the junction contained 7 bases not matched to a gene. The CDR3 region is CASNAGAQYEQYF. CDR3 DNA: TGTGCCAGCAATGCGGGAGCCCAATACGAGCAGTACTTC.

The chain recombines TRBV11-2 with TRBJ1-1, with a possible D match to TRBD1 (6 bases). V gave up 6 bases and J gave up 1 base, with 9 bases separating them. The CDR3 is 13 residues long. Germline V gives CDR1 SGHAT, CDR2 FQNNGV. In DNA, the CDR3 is TGTGCCAGCAGTCGGGGGCAGAACACTGAAGCTTTCTTT. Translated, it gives CASSRGQNTEAFF.

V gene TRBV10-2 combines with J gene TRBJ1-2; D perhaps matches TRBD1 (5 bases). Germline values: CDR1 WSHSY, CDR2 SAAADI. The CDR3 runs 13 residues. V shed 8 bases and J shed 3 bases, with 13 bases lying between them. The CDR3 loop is CASAPGPYYGYTF. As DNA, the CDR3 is TGCGCCAGCGCCCCAGGGCCGTACTATGGCTACACCTTC.